The 29 T cell receptor beta chains reported below all come from one sample, sequenced in a study of T cell responses to AZD1222 COVID-19 vaccine. Sequencing used immunoSEQ multiplex PCR; TCRdb keeps in-frame clones, though not all of them. The table has fewer than 120,000 clones, roughly 92% seen once. The starting material was peripheral blood, obtained 28 days after the second AZD1222 dose. Receptor source: an adult who received the AZD1222 COVID-19 vaccine.

The V and J genes are TRBV18 and TRBJ2-5; D call uncertain. Per germline, CDR1 KGHSH and CDR2 LQKENI. With 0 bases removed from V and 3 bases from J, the gap between germline ends came to 5 bases. CDR3 length: 13 residues. The CDR3 DNA is TGTGCCAGCTCACCACCTACCAAAGAGACCCAGTACTTC. Amino acids: CASSPPTKETQYF.

V gene TRBV10-3 combines with J gene TRBJ2-1; 8 nucleotides line up with TRBD2. The CDR3 sequence is 14 residues long. The germline CDR1 and CDR2 sequences are ENHRY and SYGVKD. The trim removed 10 bases at V and 7 bases at J, leaving 12 bases unmatched. The CDR3 here is CASQEYRGGNEQFF. DNA of the CDR3: TGTGCCAGTCAGGAGTATCGGGGGGGAAATGAGCAGTTCTTC.

V gene TRBV3-1 (or the pseudogene TRBV3-2) combines with J gene TRBJ1-2; maybe TRBD1 (6 bases). V dropped 2 bases and J dropped 4 bases, with 11 bases sitting between them. This CDR3 region has 14 residues. Germline assignment: CDR1 LGHDT and CDR2 YNNKEL (reference sequence). Written as DNA, the CDR3 is TGTGCCAGCAGCCAAAAACAGGGAGTCTATGGCTACACCTTC. Its protein is CASSQKQGVYGYTF.

J is TRBJ2-1 and V is TRBV12-3 or TRBV12-4, with 7 nucleotides matching TRBD1. V was pared by 5 bases and J by 15 bases, with 10 bases of the junction left unmatched. This CDR3 contains 12 residues. The CDR3 sequence: CASSQGTAKGFF. In DNA, the CDR3 is TGTGCCAGCAGTCAAGGGACAGCCAAGGGGTTCTTC.

As regards this clone: The same CDR3 can be traced to other DNA sequences in this sample. The chain links TRBV10-3 to TRBJ2-7; D possibly matches TRBD1 or TRBD2 (5 bases each). This CDR3 is 14 amino acids long. The ends were cut back, 6 bases at V and 0 bases at J, with 12 bases in the middle. Germline V gives CDR1 ENHRY, CDR2 SYGVKD. The CDR3 region is CAISRDRSSYEQYF. CDR3 in DNA: TGTGCCATCAGCCGGGACCGCAGCTCCTACGAGCAGTACTTC.

The chain is built from TRBV9 and TRBJ2-3; possible D gene TRBD2, 6 bases. In germline, CDR1 is SGDLS, CDR2 YYNGEE. The CDR3 is made up of 15 amino acids. V was shortened by 2 bases and J by 2 bases, with 12 bases between the two germline ends. The DNA of the CDR3 is TGTGCCAGCAGCGTGATAGCGGCCTTCACAGATACGCAGTATTTT. This encodes CASSVIAAFTDTQYF.

V is TRBV3-1 (or the pseudogene TRBV3-2) and J is TRBJ1-3, with D possibly being TRBD1 (6 bases). The V end was cut by 1 base, the J end by 2 bases, with 12 bases between. Looked up from germline, CDR1 is LGHDT and CDR2 is YNNKEL (reference sequence). The length of the CDR3 is 16 residues. As DNA, the CDR3 is TGTGCCAGCAGCCAAGCCGGGGGGGGCACTGGAAACACCATATATTTT. This encodes CASSQAGGGTGNTIYF.

The V gene is TRBV2, the J gene TRBJ1-2, with a possible D match to TRBD1 (5 bases). The germline V gene encodes CDR1 SNHLY and CDR2 FYNNEI. The CDR3 has 12 residues. CDR3 coding DNA: TGTGCTTCGCTTCAGGGAGTAGGTGGCTACACCTTC. Translated: CASLQGVGGYTF.

This clone was counted a single time. The chain links TRBV14 to TRBJ2-5; the match to TRBD1 covers 8 bases. Germline loops: CDR1 SGHDN, CDR2 FVKESK. V lost 4 bases, J lost 1 base, and 2 bases stayed unmatched. This CDR3 has 14 residues. This CDR3 is CASSPGTGQETQYF. CDR3 nucleotides: TGTGCCAGCAGCCCAGGGACAGGCCAAGAGACCCAGTACTTC.

This rearrangement joins TRBV19 to TRBJ2-6, with TRBD1 identical over 7 bases. V shed 5 bases, J shed 3 bases, and the junction held 10 bases outside the gene matches. This CDR3 region has 17 residues. Germline V gene lookup returns CDR1 LNHDA and CDR2 SQIVND (reference sequence). CDR3: CASSSYRGKGGANVLTF. In DNA form, the CDR3 reads TGTGCCAGTAGTTCTTACAGGGGAAAGGGTGGGGCCAACGTCCTGACTTTC. The whole variable domain, filled in from reference TRBV19 and TRBJ2-6, reads DGGITQSPKYLFRKEGQNVTLSCEQNLNHDAMYWYRQDPGQGLRLIYYSQIVNDFQKGDIAEGYSVSREKKESFPLTVTSAQKNPTAFYLCASSSYRGKGGANVLTFGAGSRLTVL.

The chain is built from TRBV4-3 and TRBJ2-5, with 9 nucleotides matching TRBD1. Trimming took 4 bases from V and 5 from J; bases not matched to a gene: 5. This CDR3 is built from 14 residues. From germline, CDR1 is LGHNA and CDR2 YSLEER. The CDR3 DNA reads TGCGCCAGCAGCCCTCAGACAGGGGGGGAGACCCAGTACTTC. Translating it yields CASSPQTGGETQYF.

V and J are TRBV18 and TRBJ1-3; TRBD1 agrees at 7 bases. The V gene end was trimmed by 4 bases and the J gene end by 3 bases; junction bases not matched to a gene: 12. In germline, CDR1 is KGHSH, CDR2 LQKENI. This CDR3 spans 17 amino acids. The CDR3 bases are TGTGCCAGCTCACAACTGGGGCCGGACAGGAATGGAAACACCATATATTTT. Translation gives CASSQLGPDRNGNTIYF.

This rearrangement joins TRBV6-5 to TRBJ1-4; D is unclear. CDR1 is MNHEY and CDR2 is SVGAGI in the germline V gene. Trimming pared 6 bases from V and 5 bases from J, leaving 10 bases between. The CDR3 loop spans 13 amino acids. Here the CDR3 reads CASSLLPNEKLFF. The CDR3 DNA sequence: TGTGCCAGCAGCCTATTGCCAAATGAAAAACTGTTTTTT.

The chain couples TRBV10-3 to TRBJ2-3, with 10 bases aligning to TRBD2. Germline V gives CDR1 ENHRY, CDR2 SYGVKD. The CDR3 is made up of 18 amino acids. Trimming removed 3 bases from V and 6 bases from J; junction bases left unmatched: 15. CDR3 coding DNA: TGTGCCATCAGTGATATTTCAAGAGCGGGGGGGCCCTTGGATACGCAGTATTTT. Translating it yields CAISDISRAGGPLDTQYF.

The J gene is TRBJ1-6, the V gene TRBV5-5; D call uncertain. V dropped 6 bases and J dropped 0 bases, with 13 bases sitting between them. There are 16 residues in the CDR3. Germline V gives CDR1 SGHKS, CDR2 YYEKEE (reference sequence). For the CDR3, the DNA is TGTGCCAGCACCCTGGTGGAGAGCTCCTATAATTCACCCCTCCACTTT. It encodes CASTLVESSYNSPLHF.

The CDR3 region is CATSTGELDEQYF. In DNA form, the CDR3 reads TGTGCCACGTCGACAGGGGAATTGGACGAGCAGTACTTC. The V gene is TRBV24-1, the J gene TRBJ2-7, with 8 positions matching TRBD1. J lost 5 bases, V lost 10 bases, and 9 bases had no gene match. Germline V gene lookup returns CDR1 KGHDR and CDR2 SFDVKD. The CDR3 length is 13 residues.

The J gene is TRBJ1-6, the V gene TRBV5-4; D gene unclear. The length of the CDR3 is 12 residues. Germline V lookup: CDR1 SGHNT, CDR2 YYREEE (reference sequence). Trimming shortened V by 1 base and J by 9 bases, and 5 bases separated the two germline ends. The chain's CDR3 is CASSLNGSPLHF. In nucleotides, the CDR3 is TGTGCCAGCAGCTTGAATGGTTCACCCCTCCACTTT.

V is TRBV20-1 and J is TRBJ2-3; 9 nucleotides match TRBD2. Germline V gene sequence: CDR1 DFQATT, CDR2 SNEGSKA (reference sequence). V lost 3 bases to trimming and J lost 1 base; unmatched junction nucleotides: 5. This CDR3 is 15 amino acids long. Here the CDR3 reads CSASPLAGRTDTQYF. The CDR3 DNA is TGCAGTGCTAGTCCGCTAGCGGGGCGCACAGATACGCAGTATTTT.

V and J are TRBV20-1 and TRBJ2-7; D gene uncertain. The V end lost 3 bases, the J end lost 5 bases, and 8 bases lay between the germline ends. Per the germline V gene, CDR1 is DFQATT and CDR2 is SNEGSKA (reference sequence). The CDR3 covers 11 residues. The CDR3 nucleotides read TGCAGTGCTAGCTCTGGGAACGAGCAGTACTTC. Its protein product is CSASSGNEQYF.

The chain employs TRBV5-1 and TRBJ2-1; 9 nucleotides match TRBD2. CDR1 is SGHRS and CDR2 is YFSETQ in the germline V gene. V was clipped by 0 bases and J by 16 bases; unmatched bases: 8. The CDR3 spans 13 residues. The CDR3 DNA sequence: TGCGCCAGCAGCTTGGGGACTAGCGTGGGATTTTTCTTC. Residues: CASSLGTSVGFFF.

J is TRBJ2-3 and V is TRBV3-1 (or the pseudogene TRBV3-2); TRBD1 agrees at 7 bases. Trimming took 4 bases from V and 9 from J; bases not matched to a gene: 7. Per germline, CDR1 LGHDT and CDR2 YNNKEL (reference sequence). The CDR3 extends over 13 amino acids. The CDR3, as DNA: TGTGCCAGCAGCCGACAGGGCCCGGGGACGCAGTATTTT. It yields the protein CASSRQGPGTQYF.

This clone has a handful of counts. This chain joins TRBV7-3 and TRBJ1-1; D possibly corresponds to TRBD1 (5 bases). CDR3 length equals 14 residues. Germline values: CDR1 SGHTA, CDR2 FQGTGA. Between the trimmed V and J ends, which lost 5 bases and 3 bases, there was a span of 13 bases. The DNA for the CDR3 is TGTGCCAGCAGCCTCAACGGGGGGGACACTGAAGCTTTCTTT. Translating it yields CASSLNGGDTEAFF.

This CDR3 is CASKAGGNYGYTF. CDR3 nucleotide sequence: TGTGCCAGCAAGGCAGGGGGAAACTATGGCTACACCTTC. V is TRBV6-6 and J is TRBJ1-2; 7 bases match TRBD1. V shed 7 bases and J 2 bases; nucleotides not matched to a gene: 4. The length of the CDR3 is 13 residues. Per the germline V gene, CDR1 is MNHNY and CDR2 is SVGAGI (reference sequence).

The chain uses TRBV7-9 and TRBJ2-5; 9 nucleotides line up with TRBD2. The V gene's germline CDR1 is SEHNR and CDR2 FQNEAQ (reference sequence). V was pared by 2 bases and J by 5 bases, with 9 bases of the junction left unmatched. The CDR3 extends over 16 amino acids. In DNA form, the CDR3 reads TGTGCCAGCAGCTTACAGTGGCTAGCGGGGCGGGAGACCCAGTACTTC. Protein: CASSLQWLAGRETQYF.

The chain links TRBV3-1 (or the pseudogene TRBV3-2) to TRBJ2-3, with 9 bases lining up with TRBD2. The ends lost 4 bases at V and 1 base at J; junction bases unmatched: 12. This CDR3 has 18 residues. In germline, CDR1 is LGHDT, CDR2 YNNKEL (reference sequence). The CDR3 DNA sequence: TGTGCCAGCAGCCCAACTAGCGGGTCGAGTCTCGGCACAGATACGCAGTATTTT. This gives the protein CASSPTSGSSLGTDTQYF.

The V and J genes are TRBV7-6 and TRBJ2-1, with D hard to call. The germline CDR1 and CDR2 sequences are SGHVS and FNYEAQ. The CDR3 contains 17 residues. V dropped 1 base and J dropped 0 bases, with 13 bases sitting between them. The CDR3 loop is CASSLEGRRLSYNEQFF. The CDR3 nucleotides read TGTGCCAGCAGCTTAGAAGGTCGCAGGCTCTCCTACAATGAGCAGTTCTTC.

V gene TRBV25-1 combines with J gene TRBJ1-2; TRBD1 is a possible D gene (6 bases). The CDR3 contains 16 residues. V was shortened by 3 bases and J by 5 bases, with 19 bases between the two germline ends. CDR1 and CDR2 from the germline V gene are MGHDK and SYGVNS. The CDR3, as DNA: TGTGCCAGCAGTGATCCCCGGACAGCGGGGAATTATGGCTACACCTTC. This gives the protein CASSDPRTAGNYGYTF.

The rearrangement links TRBV7-2 to TRBJ1-2, with D possibly being TRBD1 (5 bases). Germline V CDR1 and CDR2: SGHTA, FQGNSA. V dropped 1 base and J dropped 0 bases, with 9 bases sitting between them. This CDR3 contains 15 residues. DNA of the CDR3: TGTGCCAGCAGCTTAGGCGCGACAGCTAACTATGGCTACACCTTC. Its translation: CASSLGATANYGYTF.

V is TRBV4-1 and J is TRBJ2-5, with 9 bases lining up with TRBD2. CDR3 length: 16 amino acids. CDR1 MGHRA and CDR2 YSYEKL come from the germline V gene. The trim removed 0 bases at V and 6 bases at J, leaving 8 bases unmatched. DNA for the CDR3: TGCGCCAGCAGCCAAGAAAGTTTTAGCGGGGGAAAGACCCAGTACTTC. Translating it yields CASSQESFSGGKTQYF.